Shown below are 9 T cell receptor beta chains from a single sample sequenced in a study of CD8+CD57+ T cells in acquired aplastic anemia. Patients picked for sequencing had shown CD8+CD57+ cell expansion detected by flow cytometry. Genomic DNA acted as the template from which TCR beta VDJ combination and CDR3 sequence profiling were carried out. TCRdb used MiXCR to reprocess the reads, holding one entry per CDR3 protein. The sample includes around 200,000 distinct CDR3 sequences, about 50% of them seen just once. Material: sorted CD4+, CD8+, or CD8+CD57+ T cells (not recorded which) from PBMCs. The receptors were sampled from a human donor with aplastic anemia.

The rearrangement links TRBV5-1 to TRBJ2-5; 9 bases are shared with TRBD2. The V gene's germline CDR1 is SGHRS and CDR2 YFSETQ. This CDR3 region has 18 residues. Trimming took 0 bases from V and 0 from J; bases not matched to a gene: 9. In DNA, the CDR3 is TGCGCCAGCAGCTTGGCGGGGATAGCGGGGGTGAACCAAGAGACCCAGTACTTC. Translating gives CASSLAGIAGVNQETQYF.

The chain uses TRBV19 and TRBJ1-5; no clear D. There are 12 residues in the CDR3. Deletions cut 3 bases from V and 15 bases from J, with 15 bases between. Germline V gene sequence: CDR1 LNHDA, CDR2 SQIVND (reference sequence). Here the CDR3 DNA reads TGTGCCAGTAGTATCGGGAACCGGAACTGGCATTTT. Residues: CASSIGNRNWHF.

This clonotype was recorded many times. The V call is TRBV19, the J call TRBJ2-7, with 9 bases matching TRBD2. The CDR3 extends over 15 amino acids. The J segment lost 4 bases and the V segment lost 10 bases, leaving 14 bases of the junction unmatched. CDR1 and CDR2 (germline): LNHDA, SQIVND (reference sequence). The CDR3 bases are TGTGCCACCGCAAAGAAAGCGGGGGGTATTTACGAGCAGTACTTC. It translates to CATAKKAGGIYEQYF.

CDR3 region: CAGACSLQRHNSPLHF. CDR3 bases: TGCGCCGGGGCCTGTAGTCTACAGCGACATAATTCACCCCTCCACTTT. V gene TRBV10-1 combines with J gene TRBJ1-6, with D perhaps matching TRBD1 (5 bases). V lost 11 bases, J lost 5 bases, and 22 bases lay in between. The CDR3 has 16 amino acids. The germline CDR1 and CDR2 sequences are WNHNN and SYGVQD (reference sequence).

The gene calls are TRBV11-2 and TRBJ1-4, with D tentatively TRBD1 (5 bases). The CDR3 runs 16 residues. Germline V gene data show CDR1 as SGHAT and CDR2 as FQNNGV. With 5 bases removed from V and 6 bases from J, the gap between germline ends came to 19 bases. DNA of the CDR3: TGTGCCAGCAGCCTCCTAAAGACTGGGGCAGATGAAAAACTGTTTTTT. It is translated as CASSLLKTGADEKLFF.

The chain uses TRBV9 and TRBJ2-7; the D gene is possibly TRBD2 (5 bases). In germline, CDR1 is SGDLS, CDR2 YYNGEE. The length of the CDR3 is 15 residues. V lost 4 bases to trimming and J lost 0 bases, with 14 bases between them. CDR3 residues: CASSPKADYSYEQYF. The CDR3 bases are TGTGCCAGCAGCCCAAAGGCAGACTACTCCTACGAGCAGTACTTC.

Turning to this clonotype: Just one base apart from a much larger clone, this may be a read error. The chain has TRBV7-2 and TRBJ2-6, with D uncertain. Looked up from germline, CDR1 is SGHTA and CDR2 is FQGNSA. CDR3 length equals 15 residues. The V and J ends lost 1 base and 3 bases respectively, with 7 bases between them. In DNA, the CDR3 is TGTGCCAGCAGCTTAGTGCACTTTGGGGCCAACGTCCTGACTTTC. Its translation: CASSLVHFGANVLTF. Based on the CDR3 plus reference TRBV7-2 and TRBJ2-6, the full variable domain is GAGVSQSPSNKVTEKGKDVELRCDPISGHTALYWYRQSLGQGLEFLIYFQGNSAPDKSGLPSDRFSAERTGGSVSTLTIQRTQQEDSAVYLCASSLVHFGANVLTFGAGSRLTVL.

This clonotype was counted many times. The chain couples TRBV7-2 to TRBJ1-3; tentatively, D is TRBD1 (6 bases). V shed 4 bases and J shed 0 bases, with 10 bases lying between them. The germline CDR1 and CDR2 sequences are SGHTA and FQGNSA. The CDR3 sequence is 15 residues long. In DNA, the CDR3 is TGTGCCAGCAGCTCTACAGGGACCTCTGGAAACACCATATATTTT. The encoded protein is CASSSTGTSGNTIYF. The whole variable domain, remainder taken from reference TRBV7-2 and TRBJ1-3, is GAGVSQSPSNKVTEKGKDVELRCDPISGHTALYWYRQSLGQGLEFLIYFQGNSAPDKSGLPSDRFSAERTGGSVSTLTIQRTQQEDSAVYLCASSSTGTSGNTIYFGEGSWLTVV.

The table lists this clonotype with many counts. This rearrangement joins TRBV3-1 to TRBJ2-7, with TRBD2 matching 7 bases. CDR1 LGHDT and CDR2 YNNKEL come from the germline V gene (reference sequence). The CDR3 is made up of 15 amino acids. V was pared by 1 base and J by 3 bases, with 6 bases of the junction left unmatched. The CDR3 here is CASSQAASGNYEQYF. The CDR3 nucleotides read TGTGCCAGCAGCCAAGCGGCTAGCGGAAACTACGAGCAGTACTTC.